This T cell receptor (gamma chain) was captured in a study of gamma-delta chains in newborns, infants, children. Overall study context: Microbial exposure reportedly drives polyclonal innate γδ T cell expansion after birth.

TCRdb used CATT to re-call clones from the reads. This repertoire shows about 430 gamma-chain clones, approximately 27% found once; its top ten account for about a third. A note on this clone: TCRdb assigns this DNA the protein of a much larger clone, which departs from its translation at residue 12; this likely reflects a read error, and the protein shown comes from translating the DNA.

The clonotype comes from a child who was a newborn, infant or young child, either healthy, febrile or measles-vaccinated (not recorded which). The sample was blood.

CDR3 amino acids: CALWEVRELGKEIKVF. The CDR3 nucleotides are TGTGCCTTGTGGGAGGTGCGGGAGTTGGGCAAAGAAATCAAGGTATTT. The V and J genes are TRGV9 and TRGJP. The germline CDR1 and CDR2 sequences are GITISATS and ISYDGTV (reference sequence). The CDR3 runs to 16 residues.